This passage covers 17 T cell receptor beta chains from one sample sequenced in a study of blood T cell repertoires in COVID-19. Profiled with immunoSEQ multiplex PCR; TCRdb holds only in-frame clones, not every one. The sample contains approximately 160,000 clones, around nine tenths of which appear only once. The sample was peripheral blood. These receptor sequences come from a man in his fifties with acute or convalescent COVID-19.

This chain uses TRBV11-2 with TRBJ2-7; no clear D gene. Trimming removed 0 bases at V and 4 bases at J, with 10 bases between. Germline loops: CDR1 SGHAT, CDR2 FQNNGV. This CDR3 comprises 14 residues. The CDR3 loop is CASSLEAPTYEQYV. The CDR3 nucleotides are TGTGCCAGCAGCTTAGAAGCCCCCACTTACGAGCAGTACGTC.

The chain joins TRBV3-1 (or the pseudogene TRBV3-2) to TRBJ1-1; TRBD1 agrees at 9 bases. After removal of 4 bases from V and 0 bases from J, the junction contained 6 bases not matched to a gene. This CDR3 has 16 amino acids. CDR1 and CDR2 from the germline V gene are LGHDT and YNNKEL (reference sequence). The chain's CDR3 is CASSRGQGLMNTEAFF. For the CDR3, the DNA is TGTGCCAGCAGCCGGGGACAGGGCCTCATGAACACTGAAGCTTTCTTT.

This sequence joins TRBV4-2 and TRBJ1-5; TRBD1 agrees at 8 bases. The J segment lost 1 base and the V segment lost 3 bases, leaving 5 bases of the junction unmatched. This CDR3 has 16 residues. CDR1 LGHNA and CDR2 YNFKEQ come from the germline V gene. Written as DNA, the CDR3 is TGTGCCAGCAGCCAGGCCGGGACAGGCAGCAATCAGCCCCAGCATTTT. The encoded protein is CASSQAGTGSNQPQHF.

The chain is built from TRBV28 and TRBJ1-1; 9 bases fit TRBD1. The CDR3 spans 16 residues. Germline V gene sequence: CDR1 MDHEN, CDR2 SYDVKM. V lost 3 bases, J lost 3 bases, and 8 bases stayed unmatched. CDR3 sequence: CASSFLQGARDTEAFF. Here the CDR3 DNA reads TGTGCCAGCAGTTTCTTACAGGGGGCTCGGGACACTGAAGCTTTCTTT.

For this clone: One end of the junction fails to match germline, which may point to a read error. The rearrangement joins TRBV7-7 to TRBJ2-5; D unresolved. The CDR3 is 15 amino acids. CDR1 is SSHAT and CDR2 is FNYEAQ in the germline V gene (reference sequence). CDR3 in DNA: TGTGCTAGCAGCTTAAGTGCTAGGCAAAGGGAGACCCAGTACTTC. Translating it yields CASSLSARQRETQYF. The full variable domain, its missing parts supplied by reference TRBV7-7 and TRBJ2-5, is GAGVSQSPRYKVTKRGQDVTLRCDPISSHATLYWYQQALGQGPEFLTYFNYEAQPDKSGLPSDRFSAERPEGSISTLTIQRTEQRDSAMYRCASSLSARQRETQYFGPGTRLLVL.

The chain carries TRBV20-1 and TRBJ1-5; D gene uncertain. The CDR3 has 15 residues. V was trimmed by 3 bases and J by 1 base, leaving 13 bases between them. Germline V gene sequence: CDR1 DFQATT, CDR2 SNEGSKA (reference sequence). CDR3 amino acids: CSASTRGGSNQPQHF. The CDR3, as DNA: TGCAGTGCTAGTACTCGGGGAGGGAGCAATCAGCCCCAGCATTTT.

The chain combines TRBV10-3 with TRBJ2-3; D might be TRBD2 (7 bases). Trimming cost V 5 bases and J 6 bases, with 18 bases left between them. The CDR3 totals 15 residues. Germline V lookup: CDR1 ENHRY, CDR2 SYGVKD. The CDR3 DNA sequence: TGTGCCATCAGTCGAGGGGGGGGAGTGGTTGATACGCAGTATTTT. It yields the protein CAISRGGGVVDTQYF.

The chain recombines TRBV3-1 (or the pseudogene TRBV3-2) with TRBJ1-1; no clear D. Looked up from germline, CDR1 is LGHDT and CDR2 is YNNKEL (reference sequence). This CDR3 contains 17 residues. V lost 1 base, J lost 0 bases, and 15 bases lay in between. The CDR3 coding sequence is TGTGCCAGCAGCCAAGGACCCGGGGTATCGGTGAACACTGAAGCTTTCTTT. This codes for CASSQGPGVSVNTEAFF.

The rearrangement uses TRBV11-2 and TRBJ2-2; 14 bases fit TRBD2. Germline assignment: CDR1 SGHAT and CDR2 FQNNGV. The V gene end was trimmed by 1 base and the J gene end by 5 bases; junction bases not matched to a gene: 3. The CDR3 runs to 17 residues. The chain's CDR3 is CASSLVRTSGGTGELFF. CDR3 in DNA: TGTGCCAGCAGCTTAGTAAGGACTAGCGGGGGGACCGGGGAGCTGTTTTTT. Filled out from reference TRBV11-2 and TRBJ2-2, the complete variable domain reads EAGVAQSPRYKIIEKRQSVAFWCNPISGHATLYWYQQILGQGPKLLIQFQNNGVVDDSQLPKDRFSAERLKGVDSTLKIQPAKLEDSAVYLCASSLVRTSGGTGELFFGEGSRLTVL.

This chain connects TRBV6-2 or TRBV6-3 to TRBJ1-6; 11 nucleotides agree with TRBD1. V lost 7 bases and J lost 5; bases outside the gene matches: 4. Germline values: CDR1 MNHEY, CDR2 SVGEGT. This CDR3 is 15 amino acids long. Written as DNA, the CDR3 is TGTGCCAGCACCCCGGACAGGGGGCATAATTCACCCCTCCACTTT. This encodes CASTPDRGHNSPLHF.

This clone was counted once. V usage is TRBV6-5 and J usage is TRBJ2-2, with a weak D call TRBD1 (5 bases). CDR3 length equals 13 residues. Trimming pared 7 bases from V and 0 bases from J, leaving 6 bases between. The germline V gene has CDR1 MNHEY and CDR2 SVGAGI. The CDR3 sequence is CASKTANTGELFF. CDR3 DNA: TGTGCCAGCAAGACAGCGAACACCGGGGAGCTGTTTTTT.

This clone occurred once. This chain joins TRBV20-1 and TRBJ1-5, with 8 bases aligning to TRBD1. The CDR3 runs to 14 residues. CDR1 is DFQATT and CDR2 is SNEGSKA in the germline V gene (reference sequence). J was trimmed by 4 bases and V by 3 bases; bases with no gene match: 5. CDR3 coding DNA: TGCAGTGCTAGTCAGGGGGCGCGAAATCAGCCCCAGCATTTT. Translation gives CSASQGARNQPQHF.

On this clone: This sample includes further DNA sequences coding for the same CDR3. The chain carries TRBV2 and TRBJ2-3, with D perhaps matching TRBD1 (6 bases). Trimming took 2 bases from V and 3 from J, leaving 6 bases between them. This CDR3 has 13 amino acids. CDR1 SNHLY and CDR2 FYNNEI come from the germline V gene. The CDR3 loop reads CASSEQGTDTQYF. The DNA for the CDR3 is TGTGCCAGCAGTGAACAGGGGACAGATACGCAGTATTTT.

This sequence joins TRBV4-3 and TRBJ1-1, with D possibly TRBD1 on 6 matching bases. The CDR3 has 15 residues. Trimming took off 4 bases at V and 7 bases at J, with 19 bases between the two ends. Per germline, CDR1 LGHNA and CDR2 YSLEER. This CDR3 is CASSPSSRGVGEAFF. CDR3 sequence (DNA): TGCGCCAGCAGCCCTTCGAGCAGGGGAGTCGGTGAAGCTTTCTTT.

The chain uses TRBV18 and TRBJ1-5; unclear D gene. The V end lost 2 bases, the J end lost 4 bases, and 6 bases lay between the germline ends. CDR1 is KGHSH and CDR2 is LQKENI in the germline V gene. The CDR3 covers 13 residues. The DNA of the CDR3 is TGTGCCAGCTCACCAAGCCCGAATCAGCCCCAGCATTTT. Translation: CASSPSPNQPQHF.

The CDR3 DNA sequence: TGTGCCAGCAGCTCGGGACTAGTGGGGAACACCGGGGAGCTGTTTTTT. Protein sequence: CASSSGLVGNTGELFF. V is TRBV13 and J is TRBJ2-2; 8 positions match TRBD2. The CDR3 extends over 16 amino acids. Germline V gene data show CDR1 as PRHDT and CDR2 as FYEKMQ (reference sequence). V shed 4 bases and J 1 base; nucleotides not matched to a gene: 5.

The V gene is TRBV9, the J gene TRBJ1-6, with D maybe TRBD1 (6 bases). The CDR3 covers 15 residues. The V end was cut by 0 bases, the J end by 9 bases, with 13 bases between. Germline CDR1 SGDLS, CDR2 YYNGEE. CDR3 nucleotides: TGTGCCAGCAGCGTAGTGGCAGGGGCCGGTTCACCCCTCCACTTT. Protein product: CASSVVAGAGSPLHF.